The 2 T cell receptor beta chains reported below all come from one sample, sequenced in a study of beta chain features in type 1 diabetes. Since all of the isolated RNA was reverse transcribed, expressed TCRB transcripts were what got sequenced. Libraries were prepared by immunoSEQ multiplex PCR; TCRdb keeps only in-frame clonotypes and omits some of them. The sample lists 850,000 to 900,000 clones, 17% occurring once. What was sequenced was naive CD4+ T cells from blood. These TCRs come from a woman between 18 and 29 years old in good health.

This clone was found a few times. The chain is built from TRBV2 and TRBJ1-4; D remains unclear. The CDR3 sequence is 12 residues long. Germline V gene lookup returns CDR1 SNHLY and CDR2 FYNNEI. V lost 0 bases and J 11 bases, leaving 7 bases between the germline ends. In nucleotides, the CDR3 is TGTGCCAGCAGTGAAGCAGCGGGGAAACTGTTTTTT. This sequence encodes CASSEAAGKLFF.

This clone appeared a few times. The chain joins TRBV18 to TRBJ1-5; 7 bases are shared with TRBD1. The length of the CDR3 is 16 residues. V gave up 1 base and J gave up 2 bases; unmatched junction bases: 5. CDR1 is KGHSH and CDR2 is LQKENI in the germline V gene. CDR3 sequence reads: CASSPLNRGGNQPQHF. CDR3 sequence (DNA): TGTGCCAGCTCACCACTTAACAGGGGTGGCAATCAGCCCCAGCATTTT.